The 13 T cell receptor beta chains below come from one sample, sequenced in a study of regulatory and conventional T cells in RAG deficiency. Conventional CD4+ T cells were sorted from blood as CD25-low CD127-high cells. TCRdb's copy holds only in-frame clones and misses some; the assay was immunoSEQ multiplex PCR. Of tens of thousands of clones listed, approximately 95% are singletons. The same sample was also studied in work on regulatory T cells. As that report states: Primers: 52 TRBV forward and 13 TRBJ reverse.

The sequencing sample was made of CD25- CD4+ T cells sorted from blood. The receptors originated from a human donor in good health.

The genes are TRBV2 and TRBJ1-1; the match to TRBD1 covers 7 bases. CDR1 is SNHLY, CDR2 FYNNEI, per germline. Germline trimming cut 7 bases from V and 7 bases from J; bases unmatched to any gene: 9. There are 13 residues in the CDR3. This CDR3 is CASTLGTAREAFF. CDR3 DNA: TGTGCCAGCACCCTTGGGACAGCCCGTGAAGCTTTCTTT.

The chain is built from TRBV5-8 and TRBJ1-5, with 9 bases fitting TRBD1. J gave up 9 bases and V 3 bases, and 7 bases lay outside the gene matches. The V gene's germline CDR1 is SGHTS and CDR2 YDEGEE. This CDR3 contains 14 residues. This chain's CDR3 is CASSWDRAKGPQHF. CDR3 coding DNA: TGTGCCAGCAGCTGGGACAGGGCTAAGGGGCCCCAGCATTTT.

The rearrangement links TRBV30 to TRBJ2-7, with 9 bases identical to TRBD1. This CDR3 is built from 14 residues. Losses at the gene ends were 5 bases for V and 4 bases for J; bases not matched to a gene: 9. CDR1 is GTSNPN, CDR2 SVGIG, per germline (reference sequence). CDR3 in DNA: TGTGCCTGGGCTCGCGACAGGGGGTTATACGAGCAGTACTTC. It encodes CAWARDRGLYEQYF.

The chain uses TRBV5-1 and TRBJ1-6; D is possibly TRBD1 (6 bases). V was pared by 4 bases and J by 12 bases, with 11 bases between. The CDR3 has 12 amino acids. Looked up from germline, CDR1 is SGHRS and CDR2 is YFSETQ. CDR3 region: CASSEDSIPLHF. The DNA of the CDR3 is TGCGCCAGCAGCGAGGACAGTATACCCCTCCACTTT.

The chain is built from TRBV10-3 and TRBJ2-7; maybe TRBD2 (6 bases). V lost 11 bases, J lost 3 bases, and 23 bases lay in between. The CDR3 sequence is 15 residues long. The germline gives CDR1 ENHRY, CDR2 SYGVKD. The CDR3, as DNA: TGTGCCGCAGGGAGTAGTACGGGGGAACTCTACGAGCAGTACTTC. Amino acids: CAAGSSTGELYEQYF.

This clone occurred once. V and J are TRBV5-5 and TRBJ1-5; tentatively, D is TRBD1 (6 bases). Germline loops: CDR1 SGHKS, CDR2 YYEKEE (reference sequence). V was shortened by 7 bases and J by 3 bases, with 11 bases between the two germline ends. CDR3 length: 13 residues. The DNA for the CDR3 is TGTGCCAGCGGTCACAGGGCCAATCAGCCCCAGCATTTT. It is translated as CASGHRANQPQHF.

V gene TRBV6-5 combines with J gene TRBJ1-1; 8 nucleotides match TRBD1. The CDR3 length is 12 residues. Germline V gene lookup returns CDR1 MNHEY and CDR2 SVGAGI. With 4 bases clipped from V and 9 bases from J, the junction kept 4 bases outside the gene matches. The CDR3 reads CASSLDRVKAFF. The DNA for the CDR3 is TGTGCCAGCAGTTTGGACAGGGTAAAAGCTTTCTTT.

This rearrangement joins TRBV7-2 to TRBJ1-2; 8 positions agree with TRBD1. Germline V gives CDR1 SGHTA, CDR2 FQGNSA. The J segment lost 3 bases and the V segment lost 8 bases, leaving 11 bases of the junction unmatched. The CDR3 has 15 amino acids. CDR3 DNA sequence: TGTGCCAGCGGAGTGGGACAGGTGGGGGACTATGGCTACACCTTC. This sequence encodes CASGVGQVGDYGYTF.

The chain joins TRBV5-1 to TRBJ1-4; possibly TRBD1 for D (5 bases). Trimming left V 1 base short and J 4 bases short, with 11 bases between. Looked up from germline, CDR1 is SGHRS and CDR2 is YFSETQ. The CDR3 spans 15 residues. CDR3 protein: CASSLRGTDNEKLFF. As DNA, the CDR3 is TGCGCCAGCAGCTTGAGGGGCACAGATAATGAAAAACTGTTTTTT. Full variable domain (remainder filled in from reference TRBV5-1 and TRBJ1-4): KAGVTQTPRYLIKTRGQQVTLSCSPISGHRSVSWYQQTPGQGLQFLFEYFSETQRNKGNFPGRFSGRQFSNSRSEMNVSTLELGDSALYLCASSLRGTDNEKLFFGSGTQLSVL.

The gene calls are TRBV28 and TRBJ2-7; possible D gene TRBD2, 7 bases. There are 15 residues in the CDR3. V shed 5 bases and J shed 3 bases, with 17 bases lying between them. Germline-derived CDR1 and CDR2 are MDHEN and SYDVKM. The CDR3: CASSPPGGGVYEQYF. In DNA, the CDR3 is TGTGCCAGCAGTCCCCCCGGAGGGGGGGTCTACGAGCAGTACTTC.

The chain joins TRBV5-1 to TRBJ1-2, with 8 bases lining up with TRBD1. V dropped 4 bases and J dropped 5; count of bases not matched to a gene: 7. Looked up from germline, CDR1 is SGHRS and CDR2 is YFSETQ. CDR3 length: 14 residues. DNA for the CDR3: TGCGCCAGCAGCACGGGACAGGCGACTTATGGCTACACCTTC. Encoded protein: CASSTGQATYGYTF.

The rearrangement joins TRBV5-1 to TRBJ2-3; D gene uncertain. V lost 0 bases and J 8 bases, leaving 7 bases between the germline ends. This CDR3 region has 12 residues. Germline V gives CDR1 SGHRS, CDR2 YFSETQ. The DNA for the CDR3 is TGCGCCAGCAGCTTGGAGCTAGGTACGCAGTATTTT. Protein product: CASSLELGTQYF.

CDR3 DNA sequence: TGTGCCAATAAACAGGGGCCCCAAGAGACCCAGTACTTC. Translating gives CANKQGPQETQYF. This sequence joins TRBV19 and TRBJ2-5; 7 positions agree with TRBD1. CDR3 size: 13 residues. Germline CDR1 reads LNHDA; CDR2 reads SQIVND (reference sequence). V gave up 10 bases and J gave up 1 base; unmatched junction bases: 6.